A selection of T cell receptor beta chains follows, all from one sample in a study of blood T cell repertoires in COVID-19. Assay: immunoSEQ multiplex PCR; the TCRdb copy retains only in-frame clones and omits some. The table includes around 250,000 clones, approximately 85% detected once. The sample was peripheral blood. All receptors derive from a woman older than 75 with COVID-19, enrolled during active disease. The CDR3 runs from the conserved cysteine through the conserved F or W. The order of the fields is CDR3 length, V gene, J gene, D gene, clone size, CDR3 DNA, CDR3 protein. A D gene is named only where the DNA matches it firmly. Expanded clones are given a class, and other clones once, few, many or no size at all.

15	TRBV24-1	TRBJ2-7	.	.	TGTGCCACCAGTGACCCCGGCAGGGGATCCCACGAGCAGTACTTC	CATSDPGRGSHEQYF
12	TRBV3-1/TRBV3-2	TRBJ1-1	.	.	TGTGCCAGCAGCGGAGGGTCCTTGGAAGCTTTCTTT	CASSGGSLEAFF
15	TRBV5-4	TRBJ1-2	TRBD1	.	TGTGCCAGCACTCCGGGGGACAGCACTAACTATGGCTACACCTTC	CASTPGDSTNYGYTF
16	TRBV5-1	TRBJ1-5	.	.	TGCGCCAGCAGCACCGTGGGCTCCCTTGAAAATCAGCCCCAGCATTTT	CASSTVGSLENQPQHF
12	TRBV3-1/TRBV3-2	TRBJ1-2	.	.	TGTGCCAGCAGCCAAGATCGCTATGGCTACACCTTC	CASSQDRYGYTF
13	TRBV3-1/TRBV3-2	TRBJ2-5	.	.	TGTGCCAGCAGCCAAGACCTCGAAGAGACCCAGTACTTC	CASSQDLEETQYF
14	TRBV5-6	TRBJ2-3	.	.	TGTGCCAGCAGCTTATGGGGAGCCCCGGATACGCAGTATTTT	CASSLWGAPDTQYF
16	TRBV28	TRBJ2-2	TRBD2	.	TGTGCCAGCAGTTCAAGCCTAGCGGGGGGGGCCGGGGAGCTGTTTTTT	CASSSSLAGGAGELFF
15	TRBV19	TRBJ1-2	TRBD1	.	TGTGCCAGTAGCACCTTGCCCGGACAGGGCTATGGCTACACCTTC	CASSTLPGQGYGYTF
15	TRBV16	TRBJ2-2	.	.	TGTGCCAGCAGCCCCGAGGGAAGTCGCACCGGGGAGCTGTTTTTT	CASSPEGSRTGELFF
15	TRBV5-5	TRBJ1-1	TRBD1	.	TGTGCCAGCAGCTTCACCGGGACAGCGAACACTGAAGCTTTCTTT	CASSFTGTANTEAFF
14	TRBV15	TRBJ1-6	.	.	TGTGCCACCAGCAAGATAGATTATAATTCACCCCTCCACTTT	CATSKIDYNSPLHF
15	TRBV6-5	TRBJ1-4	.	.	TGTGCCAGCAGTTACGCGGCGAAATCTAATGAAAAACTGTTTTTT	CASSYAAKSNEKLFF
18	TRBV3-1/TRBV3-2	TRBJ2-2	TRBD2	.	TGTGCCAGCAGCCAAGGTTTCTCGCGGGGGGCGAACACCGGGGAGCTGTTTTTT	CASSQGFSRGANTGELFF
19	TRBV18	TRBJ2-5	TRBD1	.	TGTGCCAGCTCACCAGCCGGGACAGGGGCGATGCCCAACCAAGAGACCCAGTACTTC	CASSPAGTGAMPNQETQYF
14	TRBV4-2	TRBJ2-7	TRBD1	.	TGTGCCAGCAGCCAATTGGGACAGGGGAACGAGCAGTACTTC	CASSQLGQGNEQYF
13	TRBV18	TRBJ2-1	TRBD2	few	TGTGCCAGCTCACCGGGACTAGACGATGAGCAGTTCTTC	CASSPGLDDEQFF
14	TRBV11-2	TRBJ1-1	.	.	TGTGCCAGCAGCCAAATGCAGGGGAACACTGAAGCTTTCTTT	CASSQMQGNTEAFF
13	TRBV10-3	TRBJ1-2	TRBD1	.	TGTGCCATCACTGAGGGGGCGCAGATTGGCTACACCTTC	CAITEGAQIGYTF
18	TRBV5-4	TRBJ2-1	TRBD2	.	TGTGCCAGCAGCTTAAGGACTAGCGGGGGGGCGGCCTACAATGAGCAGTTCTTC	CASSLRTSGGAAYNEQFF
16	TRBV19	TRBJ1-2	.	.	TGTGCCAGTAGTCTACGACAGCCCCCAGATCCCTATGGCTACACCTTC	CASSLRQPPDPYGYTF
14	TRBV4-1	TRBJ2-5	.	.	TGCGCCAGCAGCCAGGGCGGGACCCAAGAGACCCAGTACTTC	CASSQGGTQETQYF
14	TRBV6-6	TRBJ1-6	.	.	TGTGCCAGCGGACCCCGGGACACAACTTCACCCCTCCACTTT	CASGPRDTTSPLHF
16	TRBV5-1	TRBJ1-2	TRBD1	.	TGCGCCAGCAGCTTGGCCGTAGGACAGGGGAAGTATGGCTACACCTTC	CASSLAVGQGKYGYTF
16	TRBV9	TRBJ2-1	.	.	TGTGCCAGCAGCGTAGAGGGGCGGGGAGCCTACAATGAGCAGTTCTTC	CASSVEGRGAYNEQFF
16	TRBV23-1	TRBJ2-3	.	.	TGCGCCAGCAGTCAAGATCAGGTCCACGGCACAGATACGCAGTATTTT	CASSQDQVHGTDTQYF
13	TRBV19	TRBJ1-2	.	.	TGTGCCAGTAGTTATCCCAGGGACTATGGCTACACCTTC	CASSYPRDYGYTF
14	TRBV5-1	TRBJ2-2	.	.	TGCGCCAGCAGCTTGCAGCAGGACACCGGGGAGCTGTTTTTT	CASSLQQDTGELFF
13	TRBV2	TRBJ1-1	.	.	TGTGCCAGCAGCCCGGACAGATACACTGAAGCTTTCTTT	CASSPDRYTEAFF
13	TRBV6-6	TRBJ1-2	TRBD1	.	TGTGCCAGTAGCACAGGGGGCGCCTATGGCTACACCTTC	CASSTGGAYGYTF
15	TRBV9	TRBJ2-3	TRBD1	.	TGTGCCAGCAGCTATAGGACAGGGACCACAGATACGCAGTATTTT	CASSYRTGTTDTQYF
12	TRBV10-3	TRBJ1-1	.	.	TGTGCCATCAGTGAGCCGGGACTTAAAGCTTTCTTT	CAISEPGLKAFF
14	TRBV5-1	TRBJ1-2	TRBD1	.	TGCGCCACCAGGGACAGACTGACCTCGGGCGGCTACACCTTC	CATRDRLTSGGYTF